Listed below are T cell receptor beta chains from one sample, sequenced in a study of cytotoxic CD8 clonotypes in ibrutinib-treated CLL. The method was immunoSEQ multiplex PCR; TCRdb's version includes in-frame clones alone and lacks a portion of them. Here the sample spans roughly 42,000 clones, 68% being singletons. The input for sequencing was PBMCs, taken at disease progression, from a patient treated with ibrutinib. The receptor source for this set is a human donor with chronic lymphocytic leukemia. Each CDR3 is given with its conserved first and last residue. A D gene is named only where the DNA matches it firmly. Clone size is stated in some rows and not others, as once, few, many or a class when expanded.

V,D,J,size,DNA,CDR3
TRBV19,NA,TRBJ2-2,few,TGTGCCAGTACTTGGCGCGCGAACACCGGGGAGCTGTTTTTT,CASTWRANTGELFF
TRBV27,TRBD2,TRBJ2-7,NA,TGTGCCAGCAAAGGGACTAGCGGCTCCTACGAGCAGTACTTC,CASKGTSGSYEQYF
TRBV30,NA,TRBJ1-2,few,TGTGCCTGGAGCCGTGGGGAACACAGGATCAATGGCTACACCTTC,CAWSRGEHRINGYTF
TRBV13,NA,TRBJ1-2,NA,TGTGCCAGTACAGGGACTAACTATGGCTACACCTTC,CASTGTNYGYTF
TRBV13,TRBD2,TRBJ2-6,NA,TGTGCCAGCAGCGGGGGGAGGGTCCGGGCCAACGTCCTGACTTTC,CASSGGRVRANVLTF
TRBV29-1,NA,TRBJ1-5,NA,TGCAGCGTTGGCAGGAGCAATCAGCCCCAGCATTTT,CSVGRSNQPQHF
TRBV18,TRBD1,TRBJ2-3,NA,TGTGCCAGCTCGTTCACCGGGACAGGAGGCACAGATACGCAGTATTTT,CASSFTGTGGTDTQYF
TRBV14,TRBD1,TRBJ1-2,NA,TGTGCCAGCAGCCCAATCCGGACAGGGTCAAACTATGGCTACACCTTC,CASSPIRTGSNYGYTF
TRBV5-1,NA,TRBJ1-2,NA,TGCGCCAGCAGCTTGGATCAGATAAGCTATGGCTACACCTTC,CASSLDQISYGYTF
TRBV27,NA,TRBJ1-5,few,TGTGCCAGCAGTATGAGGGGCGGTCAGCCCCAGCATTTT,CASSMRGGQPQHF
TRBV5-6,NA,TRBJ1-2,NA,TGTGCCAGCAGCTTGTTCGCAGCGAATGGCTACACCTTC,CASSLFAANGYTF
TRBV7-2,NA,TRBJ2-7,NA,TGTGCCAGCAGCTTAACAGTACTTTCCTACGAGCAGTACTTC,CASSLTVLSYEQYF
TRBV7-8,NA,TRBJ1-3,NA,TGTGCCAGCAGCCTTCGGGACTCTGGAAACACCATATATTTT,CASSLRDSGNTIYF
TRBV29-1,NA,TRBJ1-2,NA,TGCAGCGTTGAGGGGACGAAAGGCTACACCTTC,CSVEGTKGYTF
TRBV18,NA,TRBJ2-2,NA,TGTGCCAGCTCACCGGCGATGGCGGGTTCGAACACCGGGGAGCTGTTTTTT,CASSPAMAGSNTGELFF
TRBV27,NA,TRBJ2-1,NA,TGTGCCAGCAGTTTATGGGCAGGGGAGTACAATGAGCAGTTCTTC,CASSLWAGEYNEQFF
TRBV6-1,TRBD1,TRBJ1-4,once,TGTGCCAGCAGTGAATGGGGGACAGAGGATGAAAAACTGTTTTTT,CASSEWGTEDEKLFF
TRBV21-1,NA,TRBJ2-7,NA,TGTGCCAGCAGTCCCGCCGGGGCCCCCCCCTACGAGCAGTACTTC,CASSPAGAPPYEQYF